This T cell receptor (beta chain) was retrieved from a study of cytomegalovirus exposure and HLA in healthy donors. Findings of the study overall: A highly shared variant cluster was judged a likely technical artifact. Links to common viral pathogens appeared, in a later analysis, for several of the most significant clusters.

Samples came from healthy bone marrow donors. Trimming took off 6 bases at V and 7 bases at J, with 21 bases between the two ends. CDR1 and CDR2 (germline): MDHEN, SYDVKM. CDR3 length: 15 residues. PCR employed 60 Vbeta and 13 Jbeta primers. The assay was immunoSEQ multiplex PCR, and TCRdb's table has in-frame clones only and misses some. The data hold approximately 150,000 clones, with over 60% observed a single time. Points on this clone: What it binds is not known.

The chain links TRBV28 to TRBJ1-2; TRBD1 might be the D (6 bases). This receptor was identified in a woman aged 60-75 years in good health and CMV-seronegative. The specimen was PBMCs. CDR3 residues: CASRTRTQGFSGYTF. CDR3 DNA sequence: TGTGCCAGCAGGACCCGGACACAGGGTTTCAGTGGCTACACCTTC.